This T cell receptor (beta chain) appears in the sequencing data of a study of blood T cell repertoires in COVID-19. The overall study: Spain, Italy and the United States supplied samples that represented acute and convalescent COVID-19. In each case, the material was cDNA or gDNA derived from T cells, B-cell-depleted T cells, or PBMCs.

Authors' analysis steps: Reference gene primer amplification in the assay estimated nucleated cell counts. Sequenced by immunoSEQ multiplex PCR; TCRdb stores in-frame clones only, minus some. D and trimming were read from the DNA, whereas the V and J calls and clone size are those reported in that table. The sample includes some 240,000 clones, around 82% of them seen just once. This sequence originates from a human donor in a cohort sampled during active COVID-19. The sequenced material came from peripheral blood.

CDR3 region: CASSDGTGTDTQYF. Written as DNA, the CDR3 is TGTGCCAGCAGTGACGGGACTGGCACAGATACGCAGTATTTT. The chain joins TRBV6-4 to TRBJ2-3; TRBD2 might be the D (6 bases). Trimming stripped 2 bases from V and 1 base from J, with 7 bases between. The CDR3 length is 14 residues. Germline assignment: CDR1 MRHNA and CDR2 SNTAGT.